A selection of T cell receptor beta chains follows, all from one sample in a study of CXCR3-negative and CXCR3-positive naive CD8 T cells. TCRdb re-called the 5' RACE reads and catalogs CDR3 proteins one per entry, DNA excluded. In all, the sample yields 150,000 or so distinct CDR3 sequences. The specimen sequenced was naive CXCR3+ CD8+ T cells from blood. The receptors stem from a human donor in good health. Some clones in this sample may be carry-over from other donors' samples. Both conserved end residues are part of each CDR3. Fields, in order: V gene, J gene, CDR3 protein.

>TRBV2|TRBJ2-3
CANDSGRVTDTQYF
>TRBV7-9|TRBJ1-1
CASSPPADTEAFF
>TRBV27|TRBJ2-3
CASSYEGTTDTQYF
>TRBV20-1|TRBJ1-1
CSASGADTEAFF
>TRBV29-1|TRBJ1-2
CSVPVGPNYGYTF
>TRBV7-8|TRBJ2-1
CASSLAIGTGLHNEQFF
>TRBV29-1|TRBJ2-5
CSVVPLSDTGKQETQYF
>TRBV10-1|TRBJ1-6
CASSESTDGLNSLLHF
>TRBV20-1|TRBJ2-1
CSAKSVGGGYNEQFF
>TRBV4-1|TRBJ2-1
CASTLGLATSNEQFF
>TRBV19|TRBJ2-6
CASKVTPGANVLTF
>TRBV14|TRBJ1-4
CASSLYTDEKLFF
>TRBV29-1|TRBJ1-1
CSVEALNTEAFF
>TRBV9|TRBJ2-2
CASSERLAGGPNTGELFF
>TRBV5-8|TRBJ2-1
CASSWAGQLYNEQFF
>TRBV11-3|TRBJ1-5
CASSLVHAGISNQPQHF
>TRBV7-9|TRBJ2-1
CASSGTGGQYNEQFF
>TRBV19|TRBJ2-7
CASSIGQGVYEQYF
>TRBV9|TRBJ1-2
CASSAPLEGPYGYTF
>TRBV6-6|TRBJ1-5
CASSYSSDIRNQPQHF
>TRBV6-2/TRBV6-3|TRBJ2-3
CASSYSTELYTDTQYF
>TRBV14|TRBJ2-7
CASGQGSREQYF
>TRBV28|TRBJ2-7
CASNADSSFSTYEQYF
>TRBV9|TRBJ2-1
CASSVEAGGADEQFF
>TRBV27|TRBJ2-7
CASSLSVAGGYYEQYF
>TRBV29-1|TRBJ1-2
CSVRLEGNYGYTF
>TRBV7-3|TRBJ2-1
CASSVKLAGAYNEQFF
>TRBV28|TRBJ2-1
CASSFWLGHNEQFF
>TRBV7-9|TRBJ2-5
CASSFDIGIQETQYF
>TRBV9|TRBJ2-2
CASSAWTGGTGELFF
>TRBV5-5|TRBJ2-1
CASSPGTGSYNEQFF
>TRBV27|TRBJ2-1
CASSLFISNEQFF
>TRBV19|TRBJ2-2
CASTGASGTGELFF
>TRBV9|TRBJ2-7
CASSVGDRSSYEQYF